The present TCR beta chain was sequenced within a study of T cells in Graves' hyperthyroidism and ophthalmopathy. Study-level background: Peripheral blood draws took place at initial diagnosis, ahead of any treatment. Notes on the study in general: Model-based prediction identified ophthalmopathy a median roughly 6.1 months prior to its onset.

Amplification yielded TCR beta CDR3 regions, with RNA transcripts as the source. The HTBI primer set was used in a first-round RT-PCR of the TCR CDR3. TCRdb reanalysed the multiplex PCR reads using MiXCR and keeps one entry per CDR3 protein. The sample lists fewer than 400,000 distinct CDR3 sequences, 11% to 15% seen once, with 28% in the top ten. Ophthalmopathy patients had Clinical Activity Score at least 3, NOSPECS grade at least 4, duration under 3 months. This clonotype was observed many times. What it binds is not known. V was clipped by 4 bases and J by 7 bases; unmatched bases: 14. The CDR3 extends over 15 amino acids. The germline V gene has CDR1 SGHRS and CDR2 YFSETQ.

This rearrangement joins TRBV5-1 to TRBJ2-7; TRBD2 matches 7 bases. The sequenced sample consisted of blood. This TCR came from a man between 45 and 60 years old with Graves' ophthalmopathy. This CDR3 is CASSHGDYPGGEQYF. CDR3 bases: TGCGCCAGCAGCCACGGGGACTATCCGGGCGGGGAGCAGTACTTC.